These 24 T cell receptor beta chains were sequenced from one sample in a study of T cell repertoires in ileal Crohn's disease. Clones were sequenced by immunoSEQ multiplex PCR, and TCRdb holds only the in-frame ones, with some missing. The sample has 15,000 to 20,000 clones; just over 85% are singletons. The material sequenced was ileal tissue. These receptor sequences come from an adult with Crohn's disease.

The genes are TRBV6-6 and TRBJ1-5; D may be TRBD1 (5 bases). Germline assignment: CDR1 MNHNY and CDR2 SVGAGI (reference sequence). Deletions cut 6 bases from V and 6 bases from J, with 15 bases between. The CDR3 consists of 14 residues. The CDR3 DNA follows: TGTGCCAGCAGACGGCCGGGACTCAGTCAGCCCCAGCATTTT. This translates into CASRRPGLSQPQHF.

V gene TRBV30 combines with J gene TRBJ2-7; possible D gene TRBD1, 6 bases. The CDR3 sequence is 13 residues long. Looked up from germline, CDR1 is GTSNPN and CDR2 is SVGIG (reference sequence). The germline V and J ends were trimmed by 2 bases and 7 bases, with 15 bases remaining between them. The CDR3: CAWSRVQGREQYF. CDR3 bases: TGTGCCTGGAGTCGCGTCCAGGGGCGTGAGCAGTACTTC.

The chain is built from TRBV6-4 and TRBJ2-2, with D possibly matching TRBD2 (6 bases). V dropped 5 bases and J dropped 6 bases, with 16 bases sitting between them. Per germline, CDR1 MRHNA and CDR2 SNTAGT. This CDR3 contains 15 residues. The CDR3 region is CASSPRSGAAGELFF. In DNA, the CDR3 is TGTGCCAGCAGTCCCAGGTCGGGAGCTGCCGGGGAGCTGTTTTTT.

The CDR3 sequence is CATQREAGELFF. The CDR3 nucleotides are TGTGCCACGCAACGGGAGGCCGGGGAGCTGTTTTTT. The chain has TRBV19 and TRBJ2-2; 7 bases line up with TRBD2. The CDR3 totals 12 residues. Germline lookup yields CDR1 LNHDA and CDR2 SQIVND (reference sequence). V dropped 10 bases and J dropped 6; count of bases not matched to a gene: 5.

CDR3 bases: TGTGCCAGCAGCCCCCCTAGCGGATATTACAATGAGCAGTTCTTC. It encodes CASSPPSGYYNEQFF. The chain uses TRBV7-2 and TRBJ2-1; TRBD2 matches at 7 bases. The trim removed 5 bases at V and 4 bases at J, leaving 8 bases unmatched. Per the germline V gene, CDR1 is SGHTA and CDR2 is FQGNSA. The CDR3 consists of 15 residues.

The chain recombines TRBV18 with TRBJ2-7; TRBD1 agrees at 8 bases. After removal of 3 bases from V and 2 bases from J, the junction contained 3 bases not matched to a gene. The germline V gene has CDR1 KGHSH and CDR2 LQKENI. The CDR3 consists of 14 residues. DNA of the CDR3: TGTGCCAGCTCACCGGACAGGGCCACCTACGAGCAGTACTTC. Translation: CASSPDRATYEQYF.

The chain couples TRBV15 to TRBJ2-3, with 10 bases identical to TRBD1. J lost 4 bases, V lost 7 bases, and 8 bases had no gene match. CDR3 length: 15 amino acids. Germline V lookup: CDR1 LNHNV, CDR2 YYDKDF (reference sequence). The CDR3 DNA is TGTGCCACCACTCCGGGACAGGGGACGTCAGATACGCAGTATTTT. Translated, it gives CATTPGQGTSDTQYF.

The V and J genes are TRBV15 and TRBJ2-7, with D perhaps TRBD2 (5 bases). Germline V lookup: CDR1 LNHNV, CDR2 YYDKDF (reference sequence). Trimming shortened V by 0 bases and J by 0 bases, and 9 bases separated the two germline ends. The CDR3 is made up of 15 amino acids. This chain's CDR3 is CATSRDLGSSYEQYF. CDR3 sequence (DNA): TGTGCCACCAGCAGAGATCTAGGGAGCTCCTACGAGCAGTACTTC.

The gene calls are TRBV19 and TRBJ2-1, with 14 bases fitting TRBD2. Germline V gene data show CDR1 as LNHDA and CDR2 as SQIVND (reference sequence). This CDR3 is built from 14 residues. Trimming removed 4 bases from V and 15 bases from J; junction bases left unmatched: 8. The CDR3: CASSRGTSGSYPFF. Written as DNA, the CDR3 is TGTGCCAGTAGTAGGGGGACTAGCGGGAGCTATCCGTTCTTC. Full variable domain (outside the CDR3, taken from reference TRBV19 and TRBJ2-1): DGGITQSPKYLFRKEGQNVTLSCEQNLNHDAMYWYRQDPGQGLRLIYYSQIVNDFQKGDIAEGYSVSREKKESFPLTVTSAQKNPTAFYLCASSRGTSGSYPFFGPGTRLTVL.

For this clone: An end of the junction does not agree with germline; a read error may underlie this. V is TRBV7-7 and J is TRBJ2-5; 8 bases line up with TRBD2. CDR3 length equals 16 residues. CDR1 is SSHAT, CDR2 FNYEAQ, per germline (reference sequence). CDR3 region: CASSLTSAGAQETQYF. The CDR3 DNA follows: TGTGCTAGCAGCCTGACTAGCGCAGGAGCCCAAGAGACCCAGTACTTC.

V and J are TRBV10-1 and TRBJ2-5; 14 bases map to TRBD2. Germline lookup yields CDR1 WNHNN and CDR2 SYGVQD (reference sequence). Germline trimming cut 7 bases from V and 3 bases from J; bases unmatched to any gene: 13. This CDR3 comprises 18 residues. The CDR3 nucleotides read TGCGCCAGCATGAGTGGGACTAGCGGGAGTCGTCGGGAAGAGACCCAGTACTTC. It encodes CASMSGTSGSRREETQYF.

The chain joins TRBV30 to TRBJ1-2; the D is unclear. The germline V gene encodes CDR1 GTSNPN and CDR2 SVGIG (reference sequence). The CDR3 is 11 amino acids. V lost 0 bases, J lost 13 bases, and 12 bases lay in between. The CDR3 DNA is TGTGCCTGGAGTGTAGCCAGGCTGAGCACCTTC. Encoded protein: CAWSVARLSTF.

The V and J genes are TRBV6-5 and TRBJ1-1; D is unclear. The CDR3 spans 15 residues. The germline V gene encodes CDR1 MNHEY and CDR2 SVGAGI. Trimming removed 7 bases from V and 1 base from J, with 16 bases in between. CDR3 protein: CASKAGGYRNTEAFF. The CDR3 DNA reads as TGTGCCAGCAAGGCGGGCGGGTATCGGAACACTGAAGCTTTCTTT.

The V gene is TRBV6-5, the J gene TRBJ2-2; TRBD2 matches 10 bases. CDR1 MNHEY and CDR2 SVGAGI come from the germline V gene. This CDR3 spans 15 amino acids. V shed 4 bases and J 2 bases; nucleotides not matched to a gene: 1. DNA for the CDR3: TGTGCCAGCAGTTTAGCGGGAGGTAACACCGGGGAGCTGTTTTTT. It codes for CASSLAGGNTGELFF.

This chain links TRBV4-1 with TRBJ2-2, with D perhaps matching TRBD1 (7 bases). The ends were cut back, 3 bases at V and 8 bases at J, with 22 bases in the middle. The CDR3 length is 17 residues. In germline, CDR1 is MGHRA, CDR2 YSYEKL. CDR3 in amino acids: CASSQTGTDPRGGELFF. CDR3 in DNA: TGCGCCAGCAGCCAGACCGGGACAGACCCTCGGGGGGGGGAGCTGTTTTTT.

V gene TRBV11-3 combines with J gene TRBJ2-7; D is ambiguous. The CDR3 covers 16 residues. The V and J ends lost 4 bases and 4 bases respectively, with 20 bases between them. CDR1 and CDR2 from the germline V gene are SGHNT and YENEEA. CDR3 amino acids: CASSSLTPPPFYEQYF. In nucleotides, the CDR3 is TGTGCCAGCAGCTCCCTAACCCCCCCTCCATTTTACGAGCAGTACTTC.

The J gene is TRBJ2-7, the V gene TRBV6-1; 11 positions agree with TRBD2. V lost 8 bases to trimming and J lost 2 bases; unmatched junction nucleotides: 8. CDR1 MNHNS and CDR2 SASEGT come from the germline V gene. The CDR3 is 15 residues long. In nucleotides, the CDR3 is TGTGCCAGCCAGACTATAGCGGGAGGGCCCTACGAGCAGTACTTC. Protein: CASQTIAGGPYEQYF.

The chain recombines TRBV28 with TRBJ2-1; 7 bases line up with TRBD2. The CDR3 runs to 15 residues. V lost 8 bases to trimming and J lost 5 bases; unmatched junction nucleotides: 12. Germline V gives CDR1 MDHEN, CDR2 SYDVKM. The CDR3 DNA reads TGTGCCAGCTCCTGGGGGGGACGGGGTAACAATGAGCAGTTCTTC. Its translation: CASSWGGRGNNEQFF.

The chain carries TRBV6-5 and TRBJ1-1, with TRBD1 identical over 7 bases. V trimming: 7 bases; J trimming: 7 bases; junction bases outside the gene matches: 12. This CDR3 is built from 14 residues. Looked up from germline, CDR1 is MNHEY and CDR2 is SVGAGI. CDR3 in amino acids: CASIPSTGRHEAFF. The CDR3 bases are TGTGCCAGCATCCCCTCGACAGGGCGGCATGAAGCTTTCTTT.

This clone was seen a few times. The CDR3 DNA reads TGCGCCAGCAGCTTGCAGGGTCGTGTGCAGTATTTT. Protein product: CASSLQGRVQYF. This chain links TRBV4-1 with TRBJ2-3; D may be TRBD1 (5 bases). Deletions cut 5 bases from V and 11 bases from J, with 14 bases between. CDR3 length equals 12 residues. Germline V gene lookup returns CDR1 MGHRA and CDR2 YSYEKL.

The CDR3 protein is CASSPEGVEGNTIYF. In DNA form, the CDR3 reads TGTGCCAGCTCACCGGAAGGAGTCGAAGGAAACACCATATATTTT. This chain uses TRBV18 with TRBJ1-3; D remains unclear. This CDR3 has 15 residues. The germline V gene encodes CDR1 KGHSH and CDR2 LQKENI. V was trimmed by 3 bases and J by 4 bases, leaving 13 bases between them.

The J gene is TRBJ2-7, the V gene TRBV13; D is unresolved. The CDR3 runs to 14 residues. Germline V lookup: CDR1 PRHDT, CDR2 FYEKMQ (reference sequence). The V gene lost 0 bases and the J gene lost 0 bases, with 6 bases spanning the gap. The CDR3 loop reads CASSLGLRSYEQYF. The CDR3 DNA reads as TGTGCCAGCAGCTTAGGACTACGCTCCTACGAGCAGTACTTC.

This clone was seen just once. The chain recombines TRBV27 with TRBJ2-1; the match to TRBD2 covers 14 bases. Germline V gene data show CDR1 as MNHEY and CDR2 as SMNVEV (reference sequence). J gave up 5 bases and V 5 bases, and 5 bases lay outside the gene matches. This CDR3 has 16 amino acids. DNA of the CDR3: TGTGCCAGCAGTCGACTAGCGGGAGGGCCCAACAATGAGCAGTTCTTC. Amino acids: CASSRLAGGPNNEQFF.

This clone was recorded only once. The CDR3 sequence: CASSPHGLAGDEQFF. For the CDR3, the DNA is TGTGCCAGCAGCCCCCACGGACTAGCGGGGGATGAGCAGTTCTTC. The chain uses TRBV7-8 and TRBJ2-1, with 13 bases matching TRBD2. J gave up 8 bases and V 5 bases, and 6 bases lay outside the gene matches. This CDR3 contains 15 residues. Germline V gene data show CDR1 as SGHVS and CDR2 as FQNEAQ. Full variable domain (rest looked up from reference TRBV7-8 and TRBJ2-1): GAGVSQSPRYKVAKRGQDVALRCDPISGHVSLFWYQQALGQGPEFLTYFQNEAQLDKSGLPSDRFFAERPEGSVSTLKIQRTQQEDSAVYLCASSPHGLAGDEQFFGPGTRLTVL.